The next 12 T cell receptor beta chains were all read from a single sample in a study of blood T cell repertoires in COVID-19. The repertoire was sequenced with immunoSEQ multiplex PCR; TCRdb's copy has only in-frame clones and lacks some. The repertoire holds about 240,000 clones, with about 81% as singletons. What was sequenced was peripheral blood. These receptors originate from a woman aged 55-70 years with active or convalescent COVID-19.

This chain joins TRBV7-9 and TRBJ1-6; D remains ambiguous. Trimming cost V 7 bases and J 7 bases, with 17 bases left between them. Looked up from germline, CDR1 is SEHNR and CDR2 is FQNEAQ (reference sequence). There are 15 residues in the CDR3. The CDR3: CASTPGVSGNSPLHF. The CDR3 coding sequence is TGTGCCAGCACCCCCGGGGTGTCTGGGAATTCACCCCTCCACTTT.

The chain combines TRBV4-1 with TRBJ1-6; unclear D gene. This CDR3 contains 14 residues. Germline CDR1 and CDR2: MGHRA and YSYEKL. V was clipped by 0 bases and J by 10 bases, with 10 bases between them. This CDR3 reads CASSQERVRSPLHF. CDR3 nucleotides: TGCGCCAGCAGCCAAGAGAGGGTCAGGTCACCCCTCCACTTT.

Only one count was recorded for this clone. This chain uses TRBV6-6 with TRBJ1-6, with a tentative D call TRBD1 (5 bases). Germline CDR1 reads MNHNY; CDR2 reads SVGAGI (reference sequence). CDR3 size: 16 residues. Trimming removed 0 bases from V and 7 bases from J, with 13 bases in between. The CDR3 region has the DNA TGTGCCAGCAGTTACTCGACCGGGACTCCCAATTCACCCCTCCACTTT. This encodes CASSYSTGTPNSPLHF.

The chain joins TRBV5-6 to TRBJ1-6; D gene uncertain. Trimming left V 3 bases short and J 10 bases short, with 11 bases between. Germline-derived CDR1 and CDR2 are SGHDT and YYEEEE. The CDR3 sequence is 13 residues long. The CDR3 spells CASSSYTGSPLHF. The DNA for the CDR3 is TGTGCCAGCAGCTCGTACACGGGGTCACCCCTCCACTTT.

The chain links TRBV7-9 to TRBJ1-1; unclear D gene. The germline CDR1 and CDR2 sequences are SEHNR and FQNEAQ (reference sequence). The CDR3 is 10 amino acids. V lost 2 bases, J lost 11 bases, and 6 bases lay in between. CDR3 DNA: TGTGCCAGCAGCTTAATTTCGGCTTTCTTT. This translates into CASSLISAFF.

The chain is built from TRBV19 and TRBJ1-1, with 8 bases that match TRBD1. The CDR3 length is 13 residues. J was trimmed by 8 bases and V by 4 bases; bases with no gene match: 6. The germline V gene has CDR1 LNHDA and CDR2 SQIVND (reference sequence). The CDR3 reads CASSTQQGGEAFF. Here the CDR3 DNA reads TGTGCCAGTAGTACCCAACAGGGGGGGGAAGCTTTCTTT.

The chain combines TRBV6-1 with TRBJ1-1; D not certain. CDR1 and CDR2 from the germline V gene are MNHNS and SASEGT. V lost 5 bases, J lost 7 bases, and 8 bases lay in between. The CDR3 consists of 11 residues. CDR3 in DNA: TGTGCCAGCAGTCTTCAGCGTGAAGCTTTCTTT. It translates to CASSLQREAFF.

The chain recombines TRBV19 with TRBJ2-4; D is possibly TRBD2 (5 bases). This CDR3 region has 16 residues. V dropped 4 bases and J dropped 1 base, with 14 bases sitting between them. The V gene's germline CDR1 is LNHDA and CDR2 SQIVND (reference sequence). CDR3 bases: TGTGCCAGTAGTAATCCTGGTAGCGCGGCCAAAAACATTCAGTACTTC. Protein: CASSNPGSAAKNIQYF.

The chain is built from TRBV10-3 and TRBJ1-6, with no clear D. V was clipped by 2 bases and J by 9 bases, with 8 bases between them. This CDR3 is built from 13 residues. CDR1 ENHRY and CDR2 SYGVKD come from the germline V gene. CDR3 sequence reads: CAISEGNGSPLHF. The CDR3 nucleotides are TGTGCCATCAGTGAGGGTAACGGTTCACCCCTCCACTTT.

CDR3 loop: CASSLSVAGGQETQYF. Written as DNA, the CDR3 is TGTGCCAGCAGCTTGTCGGTAGCGGGGGGGCAAGAGACCCAGTACTTC. The gene calls are TRBV5-4 and TRBJ2-5, with 11 bases fitting TRBD2. CDR1 SGHNT and CDR2 YYREEE come from the germline V gene (reference sequence). The CDR3 totals 16 residues. Losses at the gene ends were 1 base for V and 2 bases for J; bases not matched to a gene: 4.

The chain joins TRBV19 to TRBJ1-1; D not certain. The CDR3 covers 14 residues. V lost 5 bases and J lost 1, with 11 bases in between. Germline V CDR1 and CDR2: LNHDA, SQIVND (reference sequence). For the CDR3, the DNA is TGTGCCAGTAGTCCCGGGTTTGGGAACACTGAAGCTTTCTTT. The encoded protein is CASSPGFGNTEAFF. Using reference TRBV19 and TRBJ1-1 for the parts outside the CDR3, the full variable domain is DGGITQSPKYLFRKEGQNVTLSCEQNLNHDAMYWYRQDPGQGLRLIYYSQIVNDFQKGDIAEGYSVSREKKESFPLTVTSAQKNPTAFYLCASSPGFGNTEAFFGQGTRLTVV.

As to this clone: The same CDR3 can be traced to other DNA sequences in this sample. J is TRBJ2-7 and V is TRBV7-2; 8 nucleotides line up with TRBD2. The CDR3 length is 16 residues. Germline CDR1 SGHTA, CDR2 FQGNSA. Trimming at V came to 0 bases and at J to 2 bases, leaving 6 bases not matched to a gene. The CDR3 DNA sequence: TGTGCCAGCAGCTTAGCGGGAAGCGGGGGACCCTACGAGCAGTACTTC. This translates into CASSLAGSGGPYEQYF.